The T cell receptor beta chain under discussion was sequenced for a study of T cells in Graves' hyperthyroidism and ophthalmopathy. TCR beta CDR3 region amplification was performed from RNA transcripts. HTBI primers were the set used in a first-round RT-PCR of the TCR CDR3. TCRdb re-derived calls from the multiplex PCR reads in MiXCR, one entry per CDR3 protein. Of 600,000 to 850,000 distinct CDR3 sequences in the sample, approximately 18% were seen once. Patients were excluded because of uncontrolled infection, other autoimmune disease, pregnancy or lactation. V lost 3 bases to trimming and J lost 2 bases, with 11 bases between them. The germline CDR1 and CDR2 sequences are SQVTM and ANQGSEA. This CDR3 comprises 13 residues. This clonotype was recorded a few times.

The clonotype originates from a woman aged 45-60 years with Graves' hyperthyroidism that later progressed to Graves' ophthalmopathy. J is TRBJ2-7 and V is TRBV29-1, with a possible D match to TRBD1 (6 bases). Specimen: blood. The CDR3: CSVDSGQPYEQYF. DNA for the CDR3: TGCAGCGTTGATTCGGGACAACCCTACGAGCAGTACTTC.